These 20 T cell receptor beta chains originate from one sample sequenced in a study of blood T cell repertoires in COVID-19. Here immunoSEQ multiplex PCR was the method, and the copy in TCRdb shows in-frame clones only, minus some. The sample yields a few hundred thousand clones, nearly 90% seen once. The sequenced material came from peripheral blood. The receptor source for this set is a woman in her sixties or seventies with COVID-19, enrolled during active disease.

V and J are TRBV19 and TRBJ1-6; possibly TRBD1 for D (6 bases). Germline-derived CDR1 and CDR2 are LNHDA and SQIVND (reference sequence). The CDR3 covers 14 residues. Trimming cost V 5 bases and J 9 bases, with 14 bases left between them. The CDR3 nucleotides are TGTGCCAGTAGTCTAACGGGGGGCGTTTCACCCCTCCACTTT. Translation: CASSLTGGVSPLHF.

The gene calls are TRBV14 and TRBJ1-1; tentative D call: TRBD1 (6 bases). Trimming took 2 bases from V and 6 from J, leaving 19 bases between them. The CDR3 extends over 16 amino acids. Germline V gene sequence: CDR1 SGHDN, CDR2 FVKESK. In DNA form, the CDR3 reads TGTGCCAGCAGCCAATCCGTTACAGGGAAGAAGCCTGAAGCTTTCTTT. It codes for CASSQSVTGKKPEAFF.

The V call is TRBV15, the J call TRBJ2-2; 10 nucleotides agree with TRBD1. The trim removed 5 bases at V and 6 bases at J, leaving 3 bases unmatched. Looked up from germline, CDR1 is LNHNV and CDR2 is YYDKDF (reference sequence). The CDR3 extends over 14 amino acids. CDR3 sequence reads: CATSRDRGPGELFF. The CDR3 coding sequence is TGTGCCACCAGCCGGGACAGGGGTCCCGGGGAGCTGTTTTTT.

The chain recombines TRBV2 with TRBJ2-1; the match to TRBD2 covers 7 bases. Germline V CDR1 and CDR2: SNHLY, FYNNEI. This CDR3 is built from 16 residues. Unmatched junction bases numbered 6, after V lost 4 bases and J lost 0 bases. The CDR3 sequence is CASSGGAGLSYNEQFF. The CDR3 DNA reads TGTGCCAGCAGTGGAGGAGCGGGGCTCTCCTACAATGAGCAGTTCTTC.

Points on this clone: Distinct nucleotide sequences in the sample also encode this CDR3. The chain has TRBV11-2 and TRBJ2-7; 9 positions agree with TRBD1. V trimming: 5 bases; J trimming: 6 bases; junction bases outside the gene matches: 5. Germline V CDR1 and CDR2: SGHAT, FQNNGV. The CDR3 is 13 residues long. This chain's CDR3 is CASSLGQGGEQYF. CDR3 DNA: TGTGCCAGCAGCCTGGGACAGGGTGGCGAGCAGTACTTC.

The chain links TRBV18 to TRBJ1-2; tentative D call: TRBD1 (6 bases). Looked up from germline, CDR1 is KGHSH and CDR2 is LQKENI. This CDR3 has 16 residues. Trimming pared 0 bases from V and 3 bases from J, leaving 14 bases between. The CDR3 here is CASSPPAGRTDYGYTF. The CDR3 nucleotides read TGTGCCAGCTCACCACCGGCCGGAAGGACAGACTATGGCTACACCTTC.

The V gene is TRBV19, the J gene TRBJ1-1; possibly TRBD1 for D (5 bases). The CDR3 contains 15 residues. Germline assignment: CDR1 LNHDA and CDR2 SQIVND (reference sequence). V dropped 6 bases and J dropped 0 bases, with 14 bases sitting between them. The CDR3 DNA follows: TGTGCCAGTAGCCGTAGGGGCTATATGAACACTGAAGCTTTCTTT. As protein: CASSRRGYMNTEAFF.

The chain links TRBV5-4 to TRBJ1-2, with 10 bases identical to TRBD1. Germline V gives CDR1 SGHNT, CDR2 YYREEE (reference sequence). Trimming at V came to 6 bases and at J to 4 bases, leaving 12 bases not matched to a gene. This CDR3 is built from 16 residues. CDR3 in DNA: TGTGCCAGCAAGTCCGGGACAGGGGCCTTTGGCTATGGCTACACCTTC. Protein: CASKSGTGAFGYGYTF.

The CDR3 loop reads CATSSTRTVRYGYTF. The CDR3 DNA follows: TGTGCCACCAGCAGTACAAGGACAGTTCGGTATGGCTACACCTTC. The chain is built from TRBV15 and TRBJ1-2; D might be TRBD1 (6 bases). There are 15 residues in the CDR3. V gave up 3 bases and J gave up 5 bases, with 16 bases separating them. Germline values: CDR1 LNHNV, CDR2 YYDKDF (reference sequence).

The gene calls are TRBV3-1 (or the pseudogene TRBV3-2) and TRBJ2-1; TRBD1 is a possible D gene (6 bases). The CDR3 extends over 13 amino acids. V was shortened by 7 bases and J by 8 bases, with 15 bases between the two germline ends. The V gene's germline CDR1 is LGHDT and CDR2 YNNKEL (reference sequence). The CDR3 DNA reads as TGTGCCAGCACCACGACAGGTTTCCATGAGCAGTTCTTC. Residues: CASTTTGFHEQFF.

V and J are TRBV5-1 and TRBJ2-5, with 9 bases identical to TRBD2. CDR1 is SGHRS and CDR2 is YFSETQ in the germline V gene. J lost 0 bases, V lost 2 bases, and 11 bases had no gene match. This CDR3 contains 18 residues. The CDR3 coding sequence is TGCGCCAGCAGCTTATTAGTTGAGTCTAGCGGGAACCAAGAGACCCAGTACTTC. Amino acids: CASSLLVESSGNQETQYF.

The chain carries TRBV7-2 and TRBJ1-1, with TRBD1 matching 8 bases. Germline V gene lookup returns CDR1 SGHTA and CDR2 FQGNSA. V lost 5 bases, J lost 8 bases, and 7 bases stayed unmatched. CDR3 length equals 13 residues. CDR3 region: CASSINRGEEAFF. DNA of the CDR3: TGTGCCAGCAGCATAAACAGGGGGGAGGAAGCTTTCTTT.

V gene TRBV12-5 combines with J gene TRBJ2-2; weak D call: TRBD1 (6 bases). The CDR3 length is 13 residues. Germline V CDR1 and CDR2: LGHNT, FRNRAP. V dropped 11 bases and J dropped 2 bases, with 12 bases sitting between them. Written as DNA, the CDR3 is TGTGCTGGCTTACAGGGAAACACCGGGGAGCTGTTTTTT. It specifies CAGLQGNTGELFF.

CDR3 protein: CASSLSAREGQPQHF. The CDR3 DNA follows: TGTGCCAGCAGTTTATCCGCCAGGGAGGGTCAGCCCCAGCATTTT. The chain is built from TRBV27 and TRBJ1-5, with D perhaps TRBD1 (5 bases). CDR3 size: 15 residues. Per the germline V gene, CDR1 is MNHEY and CDR2 is SMNVEV (reference sequence). V lost 0 bases to trimming and J lost 6 bases, with 12 bases between them.

The rearrangement joins TRBV5-5 to TRBJ1-1; the D gene is possibly TRBD1 (6 bases). CDR3 size: 15 residues. With 2 bases removed from V and 0 bases from J, the gap between germline ends came to 11 bases. CDR1 SGHKS and CDR2 YYEKEE come from the germline V gene (reference sequence). CDR3 region: CASSFNRVLNTEAFF. The CDR3 DNA is TGTGCCAGCAGCTTTAACAGGGTCTTGAACACTGAAGCTTTCTTT. Combining the CDR3 with reference TRBV5-5 and TRBJ1-1 gives the whole variable domain DAGVTQSPTHLIKTRGQQVTLRCSPISGHKSVSWYQQVLGQGPQFIFQYYEKEERGRGNFPDRFSARQFPNYSSELNVNALLLGDSALYLCASSFNRVLNTEAFFGQGTRLTVV.

In regard to this clone: Within the sample, other DNA sequences also encode this same CDR3. The J gene is TRBJ1-1, the V gene TRBV29-1; a possible D gene is TRBD1 (5 bases). CDR3 length: 12 residues. Germline V gene data show CDR1 as SQVTM and CDR2 as ANQGSEA. V was shortened by 4 bases and J by 1 base, with 7 bases between the two germline ends. The CDR3 region is CSVGGGNTEAFF. The CDR3, as DNA: TGCAGCGTTGGGGGCGGGAACACTGAAGCTTTCTTT.

The chain joins TRBV19 to TRBJ2-1; TRBD2 might be the D (6 bases). Trimming took 4 bases from V and 8 from J, leaving 18 bases between them. This CDR3 spans 15 amino acids. In germline, CDR1 is LNHDA, CDR2 SQIVND (reference sequence). CDR3 DNA: TGTGCCAGTAGTAGGAGGGGTGACCCAGTGGATGAGCAGTTCTTC. The encoded protein is CASSRRGDPVDEQFF.

V gene TRBV6-5 combines with J gene TRBJ1-4; 8 bases line up with TRBD1. This CDR3 is built from 13 residues. The germline V gene encodes CDR1 MNHEY and CDR2 SVGAGI. The V gene end was trimmed by 8 bases and the J gene end by 6 bases; junction bases not matched to a gene: 5. This CDR3 reads CASGRTGYEKLFF. The CDR3 bases are TGTGCCAGCGGGCGGACAGGGTATGAAAAACTGTTTTTT.

The rearrangement uses TRBV6-2 or TRBV6-3 and TRBJ2-5; 7 bases line up with TRBD2. CDR1 MNHEY and CDR2 SVGEGT come from the germline V gene. The CDR3 covers 16 residues. Losses at the gene ends were 0 bases for V and 1 base for J; bases not matched to a gene: 5. This CDR3 is CASSYSGAGIQETQYF. The CDR3, as DNA: TGTGCCAGCAGTTACTCCGGAGCGGGGATCCAAGAGACCCAGTACTTC.

This rearrangement joins TRBV4-2 to TRBJ2-5, with 7 bases lining up with TRBD2. The CDR3 contains 15 residues. V lost 5 bases to trimming and J lost 1 base; unmatched junction nucleotides: 7. Germline CDR1 and CDR2: LGHNA and YNFKEQ. CDR3 loop: CASSIGTTSQETQYF. CDR3 nucleotides: TGTGCCAGCAGCATAGGGACTACGAGCCAAGAGACCCAGTACTTC.